This entry is about one T cell receptor beta chain. Its antigen remains unknown. Trimming at V came to 0 bases and at J to 7 bases, leaving 10 bases not matched to a gene. The CDR3 is 17 residues long. The germline gives CDR1 LGHNA, CDR2 YNFKEQ. The sample is drawn from a study of T cell repertoires in cytomegalovirus infection. Across the study: An indication of both CMV infection and matching HLA type came from public TCR beta signatures. Study-level points and caveats: Public TCR beta family frequency separated CMV-and-HLA carriers, including in an independent cohort. In two of eight donors, the top clonotype was HLA-C-restricted CMV-specific.

TCRdb reanalysed the reads using MiXCR and keeps one entry per CDR3 protein. The sample yields about 110,000 distinct CDR3 sequences, roughly 30% seen once. This rearrangement joins TRBV4-2 to TRBJ2-1; TRBD2 agrees at 9 bases. The source is a human donor in good health (CMV status not recorded). Some clones in this sample may be carry-over from other donors' samples. The starting material was CD8+ T cells from cultured PBMCs, obtained from culture after CMV antigen stimulation. The CDR3 region has the DNA TGTGCCAGCAGCCAAGATTATGGCGGGGGGGCCGAAAATGAGCAGTTCTTC. Its translation is CASSQDYGGGAENEQFF.